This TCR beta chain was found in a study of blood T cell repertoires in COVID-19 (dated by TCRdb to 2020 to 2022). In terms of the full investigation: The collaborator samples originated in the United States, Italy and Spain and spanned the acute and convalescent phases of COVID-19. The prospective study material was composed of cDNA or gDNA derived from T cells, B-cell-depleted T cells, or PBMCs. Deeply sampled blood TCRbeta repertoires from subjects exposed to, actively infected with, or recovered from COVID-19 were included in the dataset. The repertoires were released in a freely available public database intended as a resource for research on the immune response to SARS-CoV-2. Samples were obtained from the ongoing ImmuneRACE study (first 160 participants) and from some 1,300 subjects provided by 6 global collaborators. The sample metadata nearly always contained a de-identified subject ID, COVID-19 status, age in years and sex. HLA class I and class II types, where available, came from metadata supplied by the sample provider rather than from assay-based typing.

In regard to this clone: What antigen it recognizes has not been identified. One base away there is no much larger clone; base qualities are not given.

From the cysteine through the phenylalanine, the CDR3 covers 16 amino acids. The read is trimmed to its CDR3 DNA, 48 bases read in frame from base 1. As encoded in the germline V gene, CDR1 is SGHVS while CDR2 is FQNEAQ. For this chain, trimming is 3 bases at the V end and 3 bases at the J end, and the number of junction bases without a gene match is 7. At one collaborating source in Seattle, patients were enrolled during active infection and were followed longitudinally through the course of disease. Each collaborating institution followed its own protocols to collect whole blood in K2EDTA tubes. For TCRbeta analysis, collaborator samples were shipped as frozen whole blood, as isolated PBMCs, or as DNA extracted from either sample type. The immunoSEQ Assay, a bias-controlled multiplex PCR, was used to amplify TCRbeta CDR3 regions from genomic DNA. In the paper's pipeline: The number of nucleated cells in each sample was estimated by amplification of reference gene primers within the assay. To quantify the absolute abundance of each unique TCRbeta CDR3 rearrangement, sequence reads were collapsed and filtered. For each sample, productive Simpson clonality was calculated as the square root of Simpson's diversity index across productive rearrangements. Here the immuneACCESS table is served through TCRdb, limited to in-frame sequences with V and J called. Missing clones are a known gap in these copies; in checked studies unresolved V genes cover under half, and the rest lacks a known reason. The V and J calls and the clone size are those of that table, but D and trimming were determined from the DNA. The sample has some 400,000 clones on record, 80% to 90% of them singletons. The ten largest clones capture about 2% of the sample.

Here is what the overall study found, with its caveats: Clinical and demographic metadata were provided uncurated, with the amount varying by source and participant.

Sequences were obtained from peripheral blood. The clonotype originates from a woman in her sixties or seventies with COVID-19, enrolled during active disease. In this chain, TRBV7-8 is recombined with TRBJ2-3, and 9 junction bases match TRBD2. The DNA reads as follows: TGTGCCAGCAGCTTCTTTAGCGGGGGAACGACAGATACGCAGTATTTT. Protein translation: CASSFFSGGTTDTQYF.